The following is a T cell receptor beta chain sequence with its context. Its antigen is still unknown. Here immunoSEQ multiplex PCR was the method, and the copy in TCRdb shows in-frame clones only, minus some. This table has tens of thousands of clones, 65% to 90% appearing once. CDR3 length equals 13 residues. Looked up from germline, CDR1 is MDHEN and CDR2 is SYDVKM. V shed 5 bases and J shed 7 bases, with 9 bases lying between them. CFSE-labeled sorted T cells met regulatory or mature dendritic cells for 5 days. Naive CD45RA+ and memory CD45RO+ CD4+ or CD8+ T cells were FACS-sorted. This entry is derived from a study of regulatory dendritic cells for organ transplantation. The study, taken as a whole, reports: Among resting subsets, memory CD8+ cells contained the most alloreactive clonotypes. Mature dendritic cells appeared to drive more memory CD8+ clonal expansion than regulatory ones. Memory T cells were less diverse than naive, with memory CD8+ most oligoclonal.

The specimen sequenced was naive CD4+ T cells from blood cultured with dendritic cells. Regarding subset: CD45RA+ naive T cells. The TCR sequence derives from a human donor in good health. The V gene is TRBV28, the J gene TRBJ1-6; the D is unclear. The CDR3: CASSPGPNSPLHF. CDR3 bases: TGTGCCAGCAGTCCCGGCCCCAATTCACCCCTCCACTTT.